This TCR beta chain was observed in a study of cytomegalovirus exposure and HLA in healthy donors. A multiplex PCR was run with 60 Vbeta primers and 13 Jbeta primers. This table comes from immunoSEQ multiplex PCR, and its TCRdb copy is limited to in-frame clones, with some not included. The data contain roughly 140,000 clones, 82% of them seen just once; the ten biggest clones take up under 8.5%. V lost 1 base to trimming and J lost 2 bases; unmatched junction nucleotides: 11. This CDR3 contains 19 residues. CDR1 and CDR2 (germline): SEHNR, FQNEAQ (reference sequence). The TCR was taken from a woman in her fifties or sixties in good health and CMV-seropositive. Sequencing input: PBMCs. The chain recombines TRBV7-9 with TRBJ2-2, with 9 bases lining up with TRBD2. The CDR3 is CASSLDRLSGGKNTGELFF. DNA of the CDR3: TGTGCCAGCAGCTTAGATCGGCTCAGCGGGGGGAAAAACACCGGGGAGCTGTTTTTT.